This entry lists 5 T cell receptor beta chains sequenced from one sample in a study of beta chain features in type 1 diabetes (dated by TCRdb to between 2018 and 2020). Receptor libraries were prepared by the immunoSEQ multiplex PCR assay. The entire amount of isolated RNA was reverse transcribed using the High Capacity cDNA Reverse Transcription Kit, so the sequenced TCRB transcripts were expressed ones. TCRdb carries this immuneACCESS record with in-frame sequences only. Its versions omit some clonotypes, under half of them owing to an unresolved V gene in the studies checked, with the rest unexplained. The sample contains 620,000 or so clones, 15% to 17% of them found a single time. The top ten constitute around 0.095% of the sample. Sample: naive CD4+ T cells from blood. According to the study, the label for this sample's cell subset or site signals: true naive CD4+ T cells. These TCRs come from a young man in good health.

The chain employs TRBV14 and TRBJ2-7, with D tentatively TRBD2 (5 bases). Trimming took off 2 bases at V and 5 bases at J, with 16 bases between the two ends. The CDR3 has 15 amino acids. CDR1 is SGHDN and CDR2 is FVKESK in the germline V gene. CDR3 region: CASSQPGLAGDEQYF. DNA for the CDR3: TGTGCCAGCAGCCAACCGGGCCTGGCGGGTGACGAGCAGTACTTC.

This CDR3 is CASRGPSQRDSYEQYF. DNA of the CDR3: TGTGCCAGCAGGGGACCAAGTCAGCGCGACTCCTACGAGCAGTACTTC. The chain joins TRBV7-9 to TRBJ2-7; D is tentatively TRBD1 or TRBD2 (5 bases each). The CDR3 length is 16 residues. Germline V CDR1 and CDR2: SEHNR, FQNEAQ (reference sequence). The V end was cut by 6 bases, the J end by 0 bases, with 18 bases between.

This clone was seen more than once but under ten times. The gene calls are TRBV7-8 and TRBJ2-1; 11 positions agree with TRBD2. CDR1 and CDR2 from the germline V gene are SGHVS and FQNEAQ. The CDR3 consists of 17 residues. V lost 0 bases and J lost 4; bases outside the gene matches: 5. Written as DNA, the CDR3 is TGTGCCAGCAGCTTAGCGTATCCTAGCGGGGGGTACAATGAGCAGTTCTTC. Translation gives CASSLAYPSGGYNEQFF.

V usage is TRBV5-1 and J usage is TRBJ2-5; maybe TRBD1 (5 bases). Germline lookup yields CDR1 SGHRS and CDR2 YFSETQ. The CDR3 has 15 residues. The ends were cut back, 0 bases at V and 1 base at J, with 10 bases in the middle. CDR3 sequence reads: CASSLAGSVQETQYF. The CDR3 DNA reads TGCGCCAGCAGCTTGGCAGGGTCCGTCCAAGAGACCCAGTACTTC.

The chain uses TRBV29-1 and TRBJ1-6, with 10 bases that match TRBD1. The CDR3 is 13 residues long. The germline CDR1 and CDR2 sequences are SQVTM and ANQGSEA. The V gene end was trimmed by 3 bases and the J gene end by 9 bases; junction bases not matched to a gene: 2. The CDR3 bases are TGCAGCGTTGAGGGGGACAGGGGTTCACCCCTCCACTTT. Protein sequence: CSVEGDRGSPLHF.